This record concerns one T cell receptor beta chain sequence. These data are taken from a study of cytomegalovirus exposure and HLA in healthy donors. This CDR3 spans 17 amino acids. Per germline, CDR1 LNHDA and CDR2 SQIVND (reference sequence). V dropped 3 bases and J dropped 4; count of bases not matched to a gene: 11. With 60 Vbeta and 13 Jbeta primers, the PCR was carried out. The table came from immunoSEQ multiplex PCR; TCRdb's copy has only in-frame clones and leaves some out. The sample includes around 80,000 clones, approximately 74% of them seen just once. Sequenced sample: PBMCs. This clonotype was sampled from a man in his forties or fifties in good health and CMV-seropositive. This chain joins TRBV19 and TRBJ2-3; 9 nucleotides align to TRBD2. Here the CDR3 DNA reads TGTGCCAGTAGTATTAGAAGTGGACTAGCGCGCGCAGATACGCAGTATTTT. Translating gives CASSIRSGLARADTQYF.